Described below is a single TCR beta chain sequence and its context. What it binds is unknown. This sample stems from a study of vaccination effects on CD4 cells after COVID-19. In the study overall: Two-dose BNT162b2 or mRNA-1273 vaccination was given to participants. The study, taken as a whole, reports: Late post-vaccination, clones induced by infection and those induced by vaccine underwent marked clonal contraction.

Germline CDR1 and CDR2: SGHAT and FQNNGV. The junction had 9 bases not matched to a gene; V was cut back by 5 bases and J by 6 bases. The CDR3 sequence is 14 residues long. Antigen-specific CD4+ T cells were expanded with viral peptide pools in the ViraFEST assay before sequencing. Isolating CD4+ T cells followed approximately 11 days of culture. Wells containing a few million PBMC each were cultured with approximately 9.7 IU/ml IL-2 and about 10 ug/ml peptides. A half-volume exchange with IL-2 medium occurred on days 3 and 7. The table came from immunoSEQ multiplex PCR; TCRdb's copy has only in-frame clones and leaves some out. The table has approximately 82,000 clones, roughly 72% seen once.

V and J are TRBV11-2 and TRBJ2-5; 7 bases fit TRBD2. The receptor was derived from a human donor who received a COVID-19 vaccine. Sample: CD4+ T cells from PBMCs cultured with HCoV-229E spike peptides, taken before COVID-19 vaccination. CDR3: CASSQTGGVKTQYF. CDR3 sequence (DNA): TGTGCCAGCAGCCAGACGGGGGGTGTGAAGACCCAGTACTTC.